The 2 T cell receptor beta chains presented below share a single source sample, sequenced in a study of CD8+ T cells in alopecia areata. Once RNA had been extracted, it was reverse transcribed into cDNA to act as the sequencing template. Clones were sequenced by immunoSEQ multiplex PCR, and TCRdb holds only the in-frame ones, with some missing. The sample shows about 200,000 clones, roughly three fifths of them seen only once. The sample comprised CD8+ T cells sorted from blood. The source is a human donor in good health.

The CDR3 DNA sequence: TGTGCCAGCAGCTTCGGGACGTCCTTGACCGGGGAGCTGTTTTTT. Protein: CASSFGTSLTGELFF. This chain connects TRBV7-6 to TRBJ2-2; the D call may be TRBD1 or TRBD2 (5 bases each). The length of the CDR3 is 15 residues. V was trimmed by 3 bases and J by 5 bases, leaving 13 bases between them. Germline lookup yields CDR1 SGHVS and CDR2 FNYEAQ.

This clone was counted a few times. The chain is built from TRBV9 and TRBJ2-1, with D perhaps matching TRBD1 or TRBD2 (6 bases each). Germline V CDR1 and CDR2: SGDLS, YYNGEE. V lost 4 bases, J lost 6 bases, and 14 bases lay in between. The CDR3 runs to 14 residues. This chain's CDR3 is CASSPDGGSNEQFF. The CDR3 coding sequence is TGTGCCAGCAGCCCAGACGGGGGCTCCAATGAGCAGTTCTTC.